Below are 13 T cell receptor beta chains sequenced from a single sample in a study of blood T cell repertoires in COVID-19. The repertoire was sequenced with immunoSEQ multiplex PCR; TCRdb's copy has only in-frame clones and lacks some. The table has approximately 70,000 clones, about four fifths seen once. The sequencing sample was made of peripheral blood. The receptors were sampled from a woman at least 80 years old with acute or convalescent COVID-19.

The chain combines TRBV27 with TRBJ2-2, with 9 bases matching TRBD1. Germline loops: CDR1 MNHEY, CDR2 SMNVEV (reference sequence). V gave up 3 bases and J gave up 1 base; unmatched junction bases: 9. The CDR3 totals 18 residues. As DNA, the CDR3 is TGTGCCAGCAGTTTCGGGACAGGGAGAGCAGGGAACACCGGGGAGCTGTTTTTT. It yields the protein CASSFGTGRAGNTGELFF.

The chain is built from TRBV11-3 and TRBJ2-2; 7 bases line up with TRBD2. V lost 0 bases to trimming and J lost 3 bases; unmatched junction nucleotides: 10. The CDR3 has 18 residues. The germline CDR1 and CDR2 sequences are SGHNT and YENEEA. CDR3 region: CASSLDDRLAAYTGELFF. The CDR3 DNA follows: TGTGCCAGCAGCTTAGATGATAGGCTAGCGGCTTACACCGGGGAGCTGTTTTTT.

The chain employs TRBV5-1 and TRBJ1-2; no definite D call. This CDR3 has 11 amino acids. Germline-derived CDR1 and CDR2 are SGHRS and YFSETQ. V lost 0 bases, J lost 10 bases, and 7 bases lay in between. CDR3 loop: CASSLDSVYTF. The CDR3 bases are TGCGCCAGCAGCTTGGATTCAGTCTACACCTTC.

This chain joins TRBV6-5 and TRBJ1-6; possibly TRBD1 for D (5 bases). Trimming left V 8 bases short and J 0 bases short, with 11 bases between. Germline values: CDR1 MNHEY, CDR2 SVGAGI. CDR3 length equals 15 residues. CDR3 in DNA: TGTGCCAGCCACTATCAGGGCTCCTATAATTCACCCCTCCACTTT. Translating it yields CASHYQGSYNSPLHF.

Concerning this clone itself: Mismatch with germline at one junction end may stem from a read error. The rearrangement links TRBV7-7 to TRBJ2-5, with TRBD2 matching over 14 bases. Germline-derived CDR1 and CDR2 are SSHAT and FNYEAQ (reference sequence). CDR3 length: 16 amino acids. CDR3: CASSLGGLAGGGTQYF. The CDR3 DNA reads as TGTGCTAGCAGCTTGGGCGGACTAGCGGGGGGAGGGACCCAGTACTTC.

The CDR3 loop is CASSDDGLEQFF. CDR3 nucleotides: TGCGCCAGCAGTGACGATGGGCTTGAGCAGTTCTTC. The V gene is TRBV10-1, the J gene TRBJ2-1; D gene unclear. The CDR3 has 12 residues. Trimming shortened V by 3 bases and J by 9 bases, and 9 bases separated the two germline ends. In germline, CDR1 is WNHNN, CDR2 SYGVQD (reference sequence).

This sequence joins TRBV19 and TRBJ1-2; TRBD1 aligns across 9 bases. Losses at the gene ends were 7 bases for V and 5 bases for J; bases not matched to a gene: 17. The germline V gene has CDR1 LNHDA and CDR2 SQIVND (reference sequence). The length of the CDR3 is 17 residues. DNA of the CDR3: TGTGCCAGTACCCTCGGGGGGGACAGGGCTTACCTTTATGGCTACACCTTC. Translation gives CASTLGGDRAYLYGYTF. Based on the CDR3 plus reference TRBV19 and TRBJ1-2, the full variable domain is DGGITQSPKYLFRKEGQNVTLSCEQNLNHDAMYWYRQDPGQGLRLIYYSQIVNDFQKGDIAEGYSVSREKKESFPLTVTSAQKNPTAFYLCASTLGGDRAYLYGYTFGSGTRLTVV.

The chain uses TRBV27 and TRBJ1-1, with a weak D call TRBD1 (5 bases). In germline, CDR1 is MNHEY, CDR2 SMNVEV (reference sequence). The CDR3 extends over 13 amino acids. The V gene lost 7 bases and the J gene lost 4 bases, with 13 bases spanning the gap. This chain's CDR3 is CASMSQAGTEAFF. The CDR3 nucleotides read TGTGCCAGCATGTCACAGGCCGGCACTGAAGCTTTCTTT.

The gene calls are TRBV5-1 and TRBJ2-2; no definite D call. Germline V gives CDR1 SGHRS, CDR2 YFSETQ. The CDR3 is 16 residues long. V shed 1 base and J shed 2 bases, with 12 bases lying between them. DNA of the CDR3: TGCGCCAGCAGCTTGAGTAGTACCTTTAACACCGGGGAGCTGTTTTTT. Translating it yields CASSLSSTFNTGELFF.

This clone showed up just a few times. The genes are TRBV12-5 and TRBJ2-6, with TRBD1 matching 8 bases. The CDR3 is made up of 23 amino acids. Germline values: CDR1 LGHNT, CDR2 FRNRAP. V was pared by 0 bases and J by 0 bases, with 19 bases of the junction left unmatched. The DNA of the CDR3 is TGTGCTAGTGGTTTGGTTGTAGGACAGGGATCATTTAGTTTACGCTCTGGGGCCAACGTCCTGACTTTC. Protein: CASGLVVGQGSFSLRSGANVLTF.

J is TRBJ2-7 and V is TRBV18, with TRBD1 matching 9 bases. This CDR3 comprises 15 residues. The V gene's germline CDR1 is KGHSH and CDR2 LQKENI. V gave up 6 bases and J gave up 4 bases; unmatched junction bases: 10. CDR3 nucleotide sequence: TGTGCCAGCTCCACCGGGGGACAGGGACGGTACGAGCAGTACTTC. This sequence encodes CASSTGGQGRYEQYF.

The rearrangement joins TRBV2 to TRBJ2-2; weak D call: TRBD1 (5 bases). The CDR3 sequence is 13 residues long. V was pared by 4 bases and J by 8 bases, with 11 bases between. CDR1 and CDR2 (germline): SNHLY, FYNNEI. For the CDR3, the DNA is TGTGCCAGCAGTGGGGGCAGGGTGGGGGAGCTGTTTTTT. Translated: CASSGGRVGELFF.

The gene calls are TRBV2 and TRBJ1-4; maybe TRBD1 (6 bases). V was shortened by 10 bases and J by 0 bases, with 9 bases between the two germline ends. The germline V gene encodes CDR1 SNHLY and CDR2 FYNNEI. The CDR3 totals 13 residues. CDR3 in DNA: TGTGCCACTACAGGGTCAACTAATGAAAAACTGTTTTTT. Translation: CATTGSTNEKLFF.